This T cell receptor beta chain stems from a study of T cells in Graves' hyperthyroidism and ophthalmopathy. RNA transcripts gave rise to amplified TCR beta CDR3 regions. Initially, a first-round RT-PCR of the TCR CDR3 employed the HTBI primer set. One entry per CDR3 protein, called by TCRdb with MiXCR from the multiplex PCR reads. This sample has hundreds of thousands of distinct CDR3 sequences, with around a third found just once. Trimming pared 1 base from V and 7 bases from J, leaving 7 bases between. Germline CDR1 is SGHDN and CDR2 is FVKESK. This CDR3 has 13 amino acids. Whole-study findings and limits: In the analysis, a 13 V-J model separated ophthalmopathy from stable hyperthyroidism.

This clonotype has just a few counts. The antigen remains undetermined. Source material: blood. The chain uses TRBV14 and TRBJ2-2; D might be TRBD2 (5 bases). The receptor was isolated from a woman in her thirties or forties with Graves' hyperthyroidism. This CDR3 is CASSQGGFGELFF. In nucleotides, the CDR3 is TGTGCCAGCAGCCAAGGAGGGTTCGGGGAGCTGTTTTTT.